Described below is a single TCR beta chain sequence and its context. As yet, its antigen is unknown. This sample is drawn from a study of Graves' ophthalmopathy and Graves' hyperthyroidism. Study details: Hyperthyroidism counted as stable given no ophthalmopathy within 18 months of follow-up.

Study findings and constraints: Its predictions of ophthalmopathy progression gave the model 55% to 71% sensitivity and roughly 72% specificity. Clonotypes were expanded in thyroid at above 0.001 frequency, and most also appeared in blood. Using 13 signatures, a model distinguished ophthalmopathy from stable hyperthyroidism, reaching roughly 90% sensitivity and 81.08% specificity.

Amplification of the TCR beta CDR3 regions used RNA transcripts (as template). Second-round multiplex PCR followed a first-round RT-PCR using HTBI primers. TCRdb reanalysed the multiplex PCR reads using MiXCR and keeps one entry per CDR3 protein. Here the sample spans about 1.1 million distinct CDR3 sequences, about two fifths being singletons. This CDR3 comprises 13 residues. V was clipped by 10 bases and J by 0 bases, with 12 bases between them. The germline CDR1 and CDR2 sequences are ENHRY and SYGVKD. Sequencing input: peripheral blood or thyroid tissue (not recorded which). This sequence joins TRBV10-3 and TRBJ1-2; D ambiguous. This receptor was obtained from an adult man with Graves' hyperthyroidism. The CDR3 nucleotides are TGTGCCAGCAGGACGGTTTCTAACTATGGCTACACCTTC. It is translated as CASRTVSNYGYTF.